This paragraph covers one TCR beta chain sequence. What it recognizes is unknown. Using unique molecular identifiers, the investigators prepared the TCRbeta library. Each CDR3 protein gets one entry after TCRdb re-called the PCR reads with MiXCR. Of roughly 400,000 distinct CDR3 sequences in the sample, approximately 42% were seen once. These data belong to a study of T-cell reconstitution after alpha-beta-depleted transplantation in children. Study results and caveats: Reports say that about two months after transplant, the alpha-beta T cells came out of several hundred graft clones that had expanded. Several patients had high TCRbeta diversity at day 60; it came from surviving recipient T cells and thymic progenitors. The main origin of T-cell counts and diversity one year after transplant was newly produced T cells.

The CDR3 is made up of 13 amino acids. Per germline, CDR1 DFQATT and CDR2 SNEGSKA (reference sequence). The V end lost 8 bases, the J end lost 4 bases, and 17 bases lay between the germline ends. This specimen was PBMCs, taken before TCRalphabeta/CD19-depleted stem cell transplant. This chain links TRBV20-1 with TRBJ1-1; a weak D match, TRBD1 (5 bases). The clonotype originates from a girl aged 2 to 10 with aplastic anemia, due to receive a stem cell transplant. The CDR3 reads CSPHGGFGTEAFF. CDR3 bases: TGCAGTCCCCATGGGGGTTTTGGCACTGAAGCTTTCTTT.